This TCR beta chain was found in a study of T-cell reconstitution after alpha-beta-depleted transplantation in children. This clonotype was observed many times. Unique molecular identifiers were used to barcode this TCRbeta library. TCRdb called the PCR reads again in MiXCR, with one record for every CDR3 protein. The sample contains approximately 300,000 distinct CDR3 sequences, roughly 10% of which appear only once. The CDR3 runs 16 residues. V gave up 2 bases and J gave up 6 bases, with 17 bases separating them. Germline assignment: CDR1 MGHRA and CDR2 YSYEKL. This TCR came from a male patient aged 2-15 years who had a stem cell transplant for chronic granulomatous disease, so the T cells may come from the graft donor. This chain links TRBV4-1 with TRBJ2-1, with D perhaps matching TRBD1 (5 bases). The sequencing used peripheral blood, collected 180 days after TCRalphabeta/CD19-depleted stem cell transplant. The CDR3 loop reads CASSQFDSPGRNEQFF. CDR3 sequence (DNA): TGCGCCAGCAGCCAATTCGACAGTCCTGGGCGCAATGAGCAGTTCTTC.